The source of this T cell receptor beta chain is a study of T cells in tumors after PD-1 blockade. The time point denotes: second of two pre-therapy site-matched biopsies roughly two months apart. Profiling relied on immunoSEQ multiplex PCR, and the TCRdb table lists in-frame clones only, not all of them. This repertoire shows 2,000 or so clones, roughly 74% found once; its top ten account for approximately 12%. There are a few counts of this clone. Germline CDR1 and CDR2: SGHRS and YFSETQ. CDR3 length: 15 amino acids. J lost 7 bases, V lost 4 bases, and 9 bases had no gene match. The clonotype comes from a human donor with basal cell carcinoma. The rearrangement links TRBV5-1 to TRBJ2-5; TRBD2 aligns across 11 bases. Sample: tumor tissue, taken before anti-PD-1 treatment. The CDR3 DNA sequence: TGCGCCAGCAGCCAGCAGGGGCTAGCGGGAGGGACCCAGTACTTC. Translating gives CASSQQGLAGGTQYF.